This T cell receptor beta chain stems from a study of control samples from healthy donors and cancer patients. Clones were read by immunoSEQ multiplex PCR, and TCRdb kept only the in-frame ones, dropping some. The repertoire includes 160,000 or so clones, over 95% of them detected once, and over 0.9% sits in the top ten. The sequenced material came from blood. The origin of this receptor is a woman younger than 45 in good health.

The CDR3 is CASSLYPGSTLQETQYF. The DNA for the CDR3 is TGTGCCAGCAGTTTGTACCCGGGTTCAACACTACAAGAGACCCAGTACTTC. The chain carries TRBV28 and TRBJ2-5; no clear D gene. V shed 3 bases and J shed 2 bases, with 19 bases lying between them. The germline gives CDR1 MDHEN, CDR2 SYDVKM. The length of the CDR3 is 17 residues.